The rows below give T cell receptor beta chains drawn from one sample of a study of T cells in Graves' hyperthyroidism and ophthalmopathy. MiXCR was run by TCRdb on the multiplex PCR reads, yielding one entry per CDR3 protein. The sample has nearly 600,000 distinct CDR3 sequences, approximately 15% seen once. Specimen: blood. The receptors here all came from a young woman with Graves' ophthalmopathy. Each CDR3 is given without its conserved first and last residue.

length,V,J,CDR3
14,TRBV15,TRBJ2-3,ATSRLAGGPPDTQY
14,TRBV6-2/TRBV6-3,TRBJ1-5,ASSSSGGALNQPQH
12,TRBV2,TRBJ1-6,ASSELERNSPLH
13,TRBV27,TRBJ2-7,ASSLSGRPIHEQY
13,TRBV18,TRBJ2-3,ASSPGQAGADTQY
12,TRBV2,TRBJ2-1,ASTGAGGLDEQF
12,TRBV6-2/TRBV6-3,TRBJ1-1,ASSIRTGNTEAF
11,TRBV18,TRBJ2-7,ASSLDLTGEQY
15,TRBV11-1,TRBJ2-3,ASSLFGGRALADTQY
12,TRBV28,TRBJ2-3,ASRGVLYTDTQY
12,TRBV27,TRBJ1-4,ASSLAVANEKLF
14,TRBV2,TRBJ2-3,ASRGAEGDWADTQY
14,TRBV27,TRBJ2-2,ASSKLAGGKAGELF
15,TRBV2,TRBJ1-5,ASSQPKTSYSNQPQH
14,TRBV7-2,TRBJ2-3,ASSPGGLALTDTQY
15,TRBV7-3,TRBJ2-1,ASSLSHGTSGRYEQF
11,TRBV6-2/TRBV6-3,TRBJ2-1,ASKAGSYNEQF
14,TRBV3-1,TRBJ1-4,ASSQDTVGTNEKLF
12,TRBV24-1,TRBJ2-3,ATRRGQSTDTQY
12,TRBV7-9,TRBJ2-7,ASSPLVSVNEQY
13,TRBV27,TRBJ2-3,ASSLSLGYSDTQY
10,TRBV28,TRBJ1-5,ASTQQVEPQH
14,TRBV7-9,TRBJ2-7,ASSSRGGLADYEQY
13,TRBV28,TRBJ1-5,ASSSDRVRHQPQH
13,TRBV5-1,TRBJ1-2,VSSLEGQLDYGYT
10,TRBV12-3/TRBV12-4,TRBJ2-7,ASGKGSYEQY
14,TRBV14,TRBJ2-1,ASSRGREGLRNEQF